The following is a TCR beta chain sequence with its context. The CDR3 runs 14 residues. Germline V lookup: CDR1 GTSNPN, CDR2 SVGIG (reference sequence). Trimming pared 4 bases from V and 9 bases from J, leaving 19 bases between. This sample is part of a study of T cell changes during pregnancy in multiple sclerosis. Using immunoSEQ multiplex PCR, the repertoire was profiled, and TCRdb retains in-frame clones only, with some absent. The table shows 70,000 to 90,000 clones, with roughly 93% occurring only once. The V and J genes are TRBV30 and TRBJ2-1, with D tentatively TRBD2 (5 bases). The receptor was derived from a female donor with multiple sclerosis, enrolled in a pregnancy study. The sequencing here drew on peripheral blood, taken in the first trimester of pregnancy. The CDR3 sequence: CAWTPLRASSEQFF. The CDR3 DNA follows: TGTGCCTGGACCCCCCTCCGGGCTAGCAGTGAGCAGTTCTTC.